This T cell receptor (beta chain) was identified in a study of blood T cell repertoires in COVID-19. Study-wide context: Researchers got acute and convalescent COVID-19 samples from the United States, Italy and Spain. In each case, the material was cDNA or gDNA derived from T cells, B-cell-depleted T cells, or PBMCs.

As handled by the study authors: Reference gene primer amplification in the assay estimated nucleated cell counts. TCRdb keeps only in-frame clones here, not all; method: immunoSEQ multiplex PCR. V and J calls and clone size are as listed in that table; D and trimming were resolved from the DNA. Here the sample spans fewer than 120,000 clones, 85% to 90% being singletons. CDR3 length: 16 amino acids. V was clipped by 3 bases and J by 8 bases, with 20 bases between them. CDR1 LNHNV and CDR2 YYDKDF come from the germline V gene (reference sequence). The sequence came from a woman in her forties or fifties with acute or convalescent COVID-19. This chain connects TRBV15 to TRBJ2-1, with D perhaps matching TRBD1 (5 bases). Sequenced input: peripheral blood. The CDR3 DNA reads TGTGCCACCAGCAGGAGGACAACTCAATCCCTCGATGAGCAGTTCTTC. This gives the protein CATSRRTTQSLDEQFF.